This T cell receptor (beta chain) was sequenced during a study of patients and donors after allogeneic stem cell transplantation. TCRdb re-derived calls from the RT-PCR reads in MiXCR, one entry per CDR3 protein. The sample has some 960,000 distinct CDR3 sequences, under 20% seen once. Germline V gene sequence: CDR1 SGHRS, CDR2 YFSETQ. This CDR3 comprises 17 residues. V was shortened by 3 bases and J by 7 bases, with 24 bases between the two germline ends. Sequenced: blood, either unsorted or a sorted T cell fraction (not recorded which). The receptor was derived from a human donor who was either an allogeneic HSCT recipient or a stem cell or donor lymphocyte infusion donor (not recorded which). It is not recorded whose cells these are; they may come from a transplant donor. This rearrangement joins TRBV5-1 to TRBJ2-3; D might be TRBD2 (6 bases). CDR3 coding DNA: TGCGCCAGCAGCTCCGGACTTGGGCGGGACCTAGGTCATACGCAGTATTTT. Amino acids: CASSSGLGRDLGHTQYF.